These T cell receptor beta chains were read from a single sample in a study of OX40 agonist ivuxolimab in advanced cancers. The method was immunoSEQ multiplex PCR; TCRdb's version includes in-frame clones alone and lacks a portion of them. The repertoire holds roughly 97,000 clones, approximately 87% seen once, with more than 5% in the top ten. Here the sequenced sample was CD4+ or CD8+ T cells sorted from blood, taken in a trial of the OX40 agonist ivuxolimab. The receptor source for this set is an adult with an advanced solid tumor such as melanoma, head and neck, liver or kidney cancer. CDR3s include the opening cysteine and the closing phenylalanine or tryptophan. The D gene is left open where the match is weak. Where a row states a size, it is once, few, many or the class of an expanded clone; other rows omit it.

v_gene	abundance	j_gene	d_gene	CDR3nt	CDR3aa
TRBV18	NA	TRBJ2-7	NA	TGTGCCAGCTCATCCTCCTACGAGCAGTACTTC	CASSSSYEQYF
TRBV19	NA	TRBJ2-1	TRBD2	TGTGCCAGTAGGGGACTAGCGGTTAACAATGAGCAGTTCTTC	CASRGLAVNNEQFF
TRBV14	NA	TRBJ1-2	NA	TGTGCCAGCAGCCAAGAGGTACAGGTCCATGGCTACACCTTC	CASSQEVQVHGYTF
TRBV27	NA	TRBJ2-7	TRBD2	TGTGCCAGCAGTTGGAGCGGGAGGGCCTCCTACGAGCAGTACTTC	CASSWSGRASYEQYF
TRBV2	NA	TRBJ2-2	TRBD1	TGTGCCAGCAGCTCCGGGACAGGGGCCGCCACCGGGGAGCTGTTTTTT	CASSSGTGAATGELFF
TRBV7-2	NA	TRBJ2-3	NA	TGTGCCAGCAGCTTAACTCCAGCCCGATTAGATACGCAGTATTTT	CASSLTPARLDTQYF
TRBV9	NA	TRBJ2-1	NA	TGTGCCAGCAGCCCCTTTACTGGTAGCTCCTACAATGAGCAGTTCTTC	CASSPFTGSSYNEQFF
TRBV7-9	once	TRBJ2-3	NA	TGTGCCAGCAGCTTAGACAGGCTCGGGGGGCGAACTAGAGATACGCAGTATTTT	CASSLDRLGGRTRDTQYF
TRBV5-1	NA	TRBJ1-6	NA	TGCGCCAGCAGCTTGCTTGGGGAGTCTGATTCACCCCTCCACTTT	CASSLLGESDSPLHF
TRBV6-4	once	TRBJ1-2	TRBD1	TGTGCCAGCAGTGGGACAGGGGAAGACTATGGCTACACCTTC	CASSGTGEDYGYTF
TRBV7-3	once	TRBJ2-3	NA	TGTGCCAGCAGCTTGACAGTCTCCTACACAGATACGCAGTATTTT	CASSLTVSYTDTQYF
TRBV2	NA	TRBJ2-5	NA	TGTGCCAGCAGGAGAGAGACCCAGTACTTC	CASRRETQYF
TRBV6-5	NA	TRBJ1-2	NA	TGTGCCAGCAGTAAGCAGGGGTATGGCTACACCTTC	CASSKQGYGYTF
TRBV9	NA	TRBJ2-6	NA	TGTGCCAGCAGCGTGTGGGCAGGAGATGGGAGAGCCAACGTCCTGACTTTC	CASSVWAGDGRANVLTF
TRBV6-5	NA	TRBJ1-2	TRBD1	TGTGCCAGCAGATCCGGACAGGGAAGTGGCTACACCTTC	CASRSGQGSGYTF
TRBV11-2	NA	TRBJ2-3	NA	TGTGCCAGCAGCTTAGATAGGGGTACAGATACGCAGTATTTT	CASSLDRGTDTQYF
TRBV10-3	NA	TRBJ1-5	NA	TGTGCCATCAGTGAGTCGGGGGGGCATCAGCCCCAGCATTTT	CAISESGGHQPQHF
TRBV4-1	NA	TRBJ2-7	TRBD2	TGCGCCAGCAGCCAACGTCGCCTAGCGGGAGGACCTCTTTACGAGCAGTACTTC	CASSQRRLAGGPLYEQYF
TRBV5-1	NA	TRBJ1-4	NA	TGCGCCAGCAGCTTGGAAGGGACAACTAATGAAAAACTGTTTTTT	CASSLEGTTNEKLFF
TRBV18	NA	TRBJ1-5	NA	TGTGCCAGCTCACCAGTGGACACAATGGGACCCCAGCATTTT	CASSPVDTMGPQHF
TRBV19	NA	TRBJ1-5	NA	TGTGCCAGTAGTAACCAGGGGTATAGCAATCAGCCCCAGCATTTT	CASSNQGYSNQPQHF
TRBV18	NA	TRBJ2-3	NA	TGTGCCAGCTCCCTCCTTTCAGATACGCAGTATTTT	CASSLLSDTQYF
TRBV27	NA	TRBJ1-1	NA	TGTGCCAGCAGTCTAAGGACCGGGACTGAAGCTTTCTTT	CASSLRTGTEAFF
TRBV7-8	NA	TRBJ1-3	NA	TGTGCCAGCAGCTTAGTAGGGGCAGCTGGAAACACCATATATTTT	CASSLVGAAGNTIYF
TRBV5-1	NA	TRBJ2-5	TRBD2	TGCGCCAGCAGCGCGGGACTAGGTAAAGAGACCCAGTACTTC	CASSAGLGKETQYF
TRBV5-4	NA	TRBJ2-3	NA	TGTGCCAGCAGCAACAGGGTAGGCGGCACAGATACGCAGTATTTT	CASSNRVGGTDTQYF